This entry lists 8 T cell receptor beta chains sequenced from one sample in a study of OX40 agonist ivuxolimab in advanced cancers. Only in-frame clones appear in the TCRdb table, and some are missing; sequencing was by immunoSEQ multiplex PCR. This sample has tens of thousands of clones, with about 85% found just once. Here the sequenced sample was CD4+ or CD8+ T cells sorted from blood, taken in a trial of the OX40 agonist ivuxolimab. These receptors were obtained from an adult with an advanced solid tumor such as melanoma, head and neck, liver or kidney cancer.

The CDR3 coding sequence is TGTGCCAGCAGTGAAGCGGGGGGAAACACCGGGGAGCTGTTTTTT. This encodes CASSEAGGNTGELFF. The rearrangement joins TRBV2 to TRBJ2-2; TRBD2 might be the D (6 bases). This CDR3 spans 15 amino acids. The V end lost 0 bases, the J end lost 2 bases, and 7 bases lay between the germline ends. Looked up from germline, CDR1 is SNHLY and CDR2 is FYNNEI.

This clone was detected a few times. The CDR3 protein is CASRGGTGNTEAFF. As DNA, the CDR3 is TGTGCCAGCAGGGGGGGTACGGGGAACACTGAAGCTTTCTTT. The J gene is TRBJ1-1, the V gene TRBV28, with D possibly TRBD1 on 5 matching bases. Trimming removed 6 bases at V and 1 base at J, with 12 bases between. Germline V lookup: CDR1 MDHEN, CDR2 SYDVKM. The CDR3 length is 14 residues.

This clone appeared a single time. As DNA, the CDR3 is TGTGCCAGTATTCGAACGTCAGGACAGGGGGCCGAGGGCTACACCTTC. This sequence encodes CASIRTSGQGAEGYTF. The chain joins TRBV19 to TRBJ1-2; 11 positions match TRBD1. Germline-derived CDR1 and CDR2 are LNHDA and SQIVND (reference sequence). With V trimmed by 7 bases and J by 8 bases, 15 bases remained unmatched. This CDR3 is built from 16 residues.

This chain links TRBV27 with TRBJ2-7, with TRBD2 matching over 7 bases. The V gene end was trimmed by 5 bases and the J gene end by 7 bases; junction bases not matched to a gene: 17. Germline V gene lookup returns CDR1 MNHEY and CDR2 SMNVEV (reference sequence). The CDR3 is 16 residues long. CDR3 coding DNA: TGTGCCAGCAGTCGGGTCCCGGGGAGGGCAGAGCATGAGCAGTACTTC. This codes for CASSRVPGRAEHEQYF.

The sample holds one count of this clone. J is TRBJ1-1 and V is TRBV7-3; TRBD1 matches at 7 bases. The V gene end was trimmed by 5 bases and the J gene end by 3 bases; junction bases not matched to a gene: 6. CDR3 length: 14 residues. Germline V gene sequence: CDR1 SGHTA, CDR2 FQGTGA. This chain's CDR3 is CASSLHRGDTEAFF. The CDR3 DNA reads as TGTGCCAGCAGCCTACACAGGGGAGACACTGAAGCTTTCTTT.

The chain joins TRBV27 to TRBJ2-3; a possible D gene is TRBD2 (6 bases). The germline gives CDR1 MNHEY, CDR2 SMNVEV (reference sequence). The CDR3 length is 16 residues. V lost 3 bases and J lost 2, with 15 bases in between. CDR3 nucleotides: TGTGCCAGCAGTTTTTCGGGGGTAACTATCACAGATACGCAGTATTTT. It yields the protein CASSFSGVTITDTQYF.

The chain combines TRBV7-8 with TRBJ2-7, with 10 bases matching TRBD2. CDR3 length: 17 amino acids. V dropped 3 bases and J dropped 0; count of bases not matched to a gene: 8. Germline values: CDR1 SGHVS, CDR2 FQNEAQ. DNA for the CDR3: TGTGCCAGCAGCTTTTCTAGCGGGGGCTCCAGCTCCTACGAGCAGTACTTC. Its translation is CASSFSSGGSSSYEQYF.

The CDR3 nucleotides read TGTGCCAGCAGCCCGACAGGGGTTGGGGCCAACGTCCTGACTTTC. Encoded protein: CASSPTGVGANVLTF. The chain joins TRBV5-4 to TRBJ2-6; the match to TRBD1 covers 8 bases. CDR3 size: 15 residues. The J segment lost 3 bases and the V segment lost 4 bases, leaving 3 bases of the junction unmatched. The V gene's germline CDR1 is SGHNT and CDR2 YYREEE (reference sequence).